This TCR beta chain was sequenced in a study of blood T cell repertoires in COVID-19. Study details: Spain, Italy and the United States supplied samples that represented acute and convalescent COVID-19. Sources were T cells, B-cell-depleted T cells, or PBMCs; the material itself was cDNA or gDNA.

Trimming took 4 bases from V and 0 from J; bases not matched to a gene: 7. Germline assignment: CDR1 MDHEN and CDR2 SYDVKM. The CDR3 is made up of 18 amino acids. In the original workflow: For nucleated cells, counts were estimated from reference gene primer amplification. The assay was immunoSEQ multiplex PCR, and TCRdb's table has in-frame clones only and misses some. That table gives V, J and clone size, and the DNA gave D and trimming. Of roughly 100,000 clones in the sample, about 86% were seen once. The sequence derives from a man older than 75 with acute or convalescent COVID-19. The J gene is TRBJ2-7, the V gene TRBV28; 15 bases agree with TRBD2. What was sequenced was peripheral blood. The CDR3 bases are TGTGCCAGCAGTTCGGGACTAGCGGGAGGCCCGAGCTCCTACGAGCAGTACTTC. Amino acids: CASSSGLAGGPSSYEQYF. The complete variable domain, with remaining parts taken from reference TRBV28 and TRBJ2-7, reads DVKVTQSSRYLVKRTGEKVFLECVQDMDHENMFWYRQDPGLGLRLIYFSYDVKMKEKGDIPEGYSVSREKKERFSLILESASTNQTSMYLCASSSGLAGGPSSYEQYFGPGTRLTVT.